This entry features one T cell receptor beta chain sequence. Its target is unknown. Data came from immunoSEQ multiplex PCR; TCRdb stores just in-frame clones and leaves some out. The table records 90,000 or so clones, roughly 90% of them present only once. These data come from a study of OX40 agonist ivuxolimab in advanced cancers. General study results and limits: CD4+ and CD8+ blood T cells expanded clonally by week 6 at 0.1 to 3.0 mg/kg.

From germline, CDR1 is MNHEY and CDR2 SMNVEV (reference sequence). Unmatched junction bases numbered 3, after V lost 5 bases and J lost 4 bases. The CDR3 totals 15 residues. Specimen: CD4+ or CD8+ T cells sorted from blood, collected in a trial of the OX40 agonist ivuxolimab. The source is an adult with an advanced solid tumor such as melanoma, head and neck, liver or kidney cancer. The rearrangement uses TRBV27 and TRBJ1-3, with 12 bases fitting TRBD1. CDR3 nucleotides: TGTGCCAGCAGTCGAGGGACAGGGGGCGGAAACACCATATATTTT. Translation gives CASSRGTGGGNTIYF.